This TCR beta chain emerged from a study of glioma-infiltrating T cells. Regarding the study as a whole: Only very few CDR3 sequences appeared in both tissue and blood. Gliomas, especially low-grade, showed above-expected tissue-blood divergence; non-neoplastic patients showed below.

Trimming pared 6 bases from V and 2 bases from J, leaving 10 bases between. CDR1 and CDR2 from the germline V gene are LNHDA and SQIVND (reference sequence). This CDR3 comprises 13 residues. Amplification of TCR alpha and beta CDR3 regions from RNA used iRepertoire nested multiplex PCR. Input was about 85-450 ng of tissue mRNA or PBMC total RNA. One entry per CDR3 protein results from TCRdb running MiXCR on the multiplex PCR reads. The data hold over 130,000 distinct CDR3 sequences, with about 39% observed a single time. On this clonotype itself: The antigen is unknown.

The TCR comes from a human donor with low-grade glioma or glioblastoma, undergoing nonglioma brain surgery, or in good health (not recorded which). Source material: glioma tissue, nonneoplastic brain tissue, or PBMCs (not recorded which). The chain recombines TRBV19 with TRBJ2-5; D possibly corresponds to TRBD1 (6 bases). CDR3 in DNA: TGTGCCAGTAGCGGACAGAAACAAGAGACCCAGTACTTC. The encoded protein is CASSGQKQETQYF. The full variable domain, rest sourced from reference TRBV19 and TRBJ2-5, is DGGITQSPKYLFRKEGQNVTLSCEQNLNHDAMYWYRQDPGQGLRLIYYSQIVNDFQKGDIAEGYSVSREKKESFPLTVTSAQKNPTAFYLCASSGQKQETQYFGPGTRLLVL.